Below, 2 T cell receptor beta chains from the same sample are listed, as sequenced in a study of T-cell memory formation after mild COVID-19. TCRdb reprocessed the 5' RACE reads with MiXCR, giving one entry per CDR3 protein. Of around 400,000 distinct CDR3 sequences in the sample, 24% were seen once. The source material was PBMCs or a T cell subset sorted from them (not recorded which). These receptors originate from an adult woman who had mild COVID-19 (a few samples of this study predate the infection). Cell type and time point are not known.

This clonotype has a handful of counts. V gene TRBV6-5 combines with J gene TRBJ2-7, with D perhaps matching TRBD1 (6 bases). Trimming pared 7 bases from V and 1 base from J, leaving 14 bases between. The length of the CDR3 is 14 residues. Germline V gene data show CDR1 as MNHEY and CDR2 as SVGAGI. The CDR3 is CASKGWQGSYEQYF. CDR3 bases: TGTGCCAGCAAGGGGTGGCAGGGGTCCTACGAGCAGTACTTC.

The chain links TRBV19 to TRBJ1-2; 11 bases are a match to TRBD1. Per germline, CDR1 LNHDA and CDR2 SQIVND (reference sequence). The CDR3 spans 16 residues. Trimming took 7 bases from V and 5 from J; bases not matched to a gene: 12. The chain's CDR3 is CASTLRTGGKNYGYTF. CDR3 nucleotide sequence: TGTGCCAGTACCTTGAGGACAGGGGGCAAAAATTATGGCTACACCTTC.